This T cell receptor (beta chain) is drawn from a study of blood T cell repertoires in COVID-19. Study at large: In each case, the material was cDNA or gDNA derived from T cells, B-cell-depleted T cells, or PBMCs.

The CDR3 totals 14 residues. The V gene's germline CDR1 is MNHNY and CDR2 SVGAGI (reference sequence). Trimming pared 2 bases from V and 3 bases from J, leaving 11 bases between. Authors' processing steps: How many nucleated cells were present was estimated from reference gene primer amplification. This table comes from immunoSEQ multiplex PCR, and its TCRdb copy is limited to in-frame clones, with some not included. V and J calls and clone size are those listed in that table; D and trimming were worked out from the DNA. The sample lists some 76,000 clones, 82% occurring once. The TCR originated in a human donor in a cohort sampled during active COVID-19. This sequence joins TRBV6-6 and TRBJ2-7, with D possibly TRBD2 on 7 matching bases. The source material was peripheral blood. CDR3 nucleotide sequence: TGTGCCAGCAGTTACGGGGGGGCCCGCTACGAGCAGTACTTC. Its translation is CASSYGGARYEQYF.